The 29 T cell receptor beta chains below all came from one sample that was sequenced in a study of control samples from healthy donors and cancer patients. The protocol was immunoSEQ multiplex PCR, while the TCRdb copy is restricted to in-frame clones and leaves out a portion. Of tens of thousands of clones listed, approximately 95% are singletons. The sequenced material came from blood. Receptors were obtained from a woman in her thirties in good health.

This chain joins TRBV4-1 and TRBJ1-2; D is uncertain. Germline V gene data show CDR1 as MGHRA and CDR2 as YSYEKL. The V end lost 1 base, the J end lost 0 bases, and 18 bases lay between the germline ends. The CDR3 contains 18 residues. In nucleotides, the CDR3 is TGCGCCAGCAGCCAAGTTATTGTCAGAATTGGGGCTAACTATGGCTACACCTTC. This gives the protein CASSQVIVRIGANYGYTF.

This chain uses TRBV2 with TRBJ1-4; 8 bases map to TRBD1. V lost 4 bases to trimming and J lost 1 base; unmatched junction nucleotides: 11. The CDR3 loop spans 18 amino acids. The germline V gene has CDR1 SNHLY and CDR2 FYNNEI. Here the CDR3 DNA reads TGTGCCAGCAGTGCAGGGGGCGGGTGGTATGGAACTAATGAAAAACTGTTTTTT. Its protein is CASSAGGGWYGTNEKLFF.

The chain carries TRBV6-5 and TRBJ1-6; no clear D. Per germline, CDR1 MNHEY and CDR2 SVGAGI. V shed 3 bases and J shed 7 bases, with 10 bases lying between them. CDR3 length equals 14 residues. CDR3 sequence reads: CASSYWETNSPLHF. The CDR3 DNA follows: TGTGCCAGCAGTTATTGGGAGACGAATTCACCCCTCCACTTT.

The rearrangement uses TRBV20-1 and TRBJ1-2; D unclear. Trimming left V 2 bases short and J 1 base short, with 2 bases between. From germline, CDR1 is DFQATT and CDR2 SNEGSKA (reference sequence). The CDR3 is 11 amino acids. The CDR3 is CSARINYGYTF. The CDR3 nucleotides are TGCAGTGCTAGAATTAACTATGGCTACACCTTC.

The V call is TRBV24-1, the J call TRBJ2-3; D possibly matches TRBD1 or TRBD2 (5 bases each). The CDR3 length is 17 residues. CDR1 KGHDR and CDR2 SFDVKD come from the germline V gene. Trimming left V 4 bases short and J 7 bases short, with 23 bases between. CDR3 region: CATSDLGVASRGHTQYF. The CDR3 DNA reads as TGTGCCACCAGTGACCTAGGGGTAGCTTCCCGCGGGCATACGCAGTATTTT.

The V and J genes are TRBV28 and TRBJ1-3; perhaps TRBD1 as D (5 bases). CDR1 and CDR2 from the germline V gene are MDHEN and SYDVKM. This CDR3 contains 15 residues. V lost 2 bases and J 4 bases, leaving 12 bases between the germline ends. The CDR3 DNA follows: TGTGCCAGCAGTTTACGGCAGGGTAACGGAAACACCATATATTTT. Translating gives CASSLRQGNGNTIYF.

The V gene is TRBV30, the J gene TRBJ2-7; 8 bases map to TRBD1. Trimming at V came to 3 bases and at J to 3 bases, leaving 7 bases not matched to a gene. The length of the CDR3 is 14 residues. CDR1 GTSNPN and CDR2 SVGIG come from the germline V gene (reference sequence). The CDR3 DNA follows: TGTGCCTGGAGCCGCCTGGACAGGGACTACGAGCAGTACTTC. As protein: CAWSRLDRDYEQYF.

The chain recombines TRBV5-1 with TRBJ2-1; no clear D. Germline V CDR1 and CDR2: SGHRS, YFSETQ. The CDR3 has 15 residues. The V end was cut by 0 bases, the J end by 0 bases, with 7 bases between. The DNA for the CDR3 is TGCGCCAGCAGCTTGGTCGCCTACTCCTACAATGAGCAGTTCTTC. Its protein product is CASSLVAYSYNEQFF.

V gene TRBV5-1 combines with J gene TRBJ2-1; D gene uncertain. This CDR3 is built from 15 residues. V was clipped by 2 bases and J by 8 bases, with 17 bases between them. Germline lookup yields CDR1 SGHRS and CDR2 YFSETQ. CDR3 loop: CASSLTSSGVDEQFF. CDR3 bases: TGCGCCAGCAGCTTAACGTCGTCTGGCGTCGATGAGCAGTTCTTC.

V and J are TRBV18 and TRBJ1-1, with TRBD1 identical over 9 bases. The CDR3 is made up of 14 amino acids. Trimming removed 5 bases from V and 5 bases from J; junction bases left unmatched: 6. In germline, CDR1 is KGHSH, CDR2 LQKENI. Written as DNA, the CDR3 is TGTGCCAGCTCAATACAGGGGGCAGCGACTGAAGCTTTCTTT. It codes for CASSIQGAATEAFF.

The chain couples TRBV5-5 to TRBJ1-2, with 8 bases aligning to TRBD1. The CDR3 extends over 14 amino acids. J was trimmed by 4 bases and V by 4 bases; bases with no gene match: 6. Germline CDR1 is SGHKS and CDR2 is YYEKEE (reference sequence). CDR3 region: CASSETGDIYGYTF. The CDR3 nucleotides read TGTGCCAGCAGCGAGACAGGGGATATCTATGGCTACACCTTC.

The chain recombines TRBV11-2 with TRBJ2-1; 7 bases align to TRBD1. CDR1 SGHAT and CDR2 FQNNGV come from the germline V gene. V lost 4 bases, J lost 2 bases, and 8 bases stayed unmatched. The length of the CDR3 is 16 residues. The CDR3, as DNA: TGTGCCAGCAGCTCAAATAGGGGGCCTACCTACAATGAGCAGTTCTTC. Its protein is CASSSNRGPTYNEQFF.

As DNA, the CDR3 is TGTGCCAGCAGCCGAACAGGTTATCAGCCCCAGCATTTT. It translates to CASSRTGYQPQHF. The genes are TRBV28 and TRBJ1-5, with D tentatively TRBD1 (5 bases). The CDR3 has 13 residues. CDR1 is MDHEN, CDR2 SYDVKM, per germline. Trimming shortened V by 6 bases and J by 5 bases, and 11 bases separated the two germline ends.

This rearrangement joins TRBV2 to TRBJ1-3; unclear D gene. V lost 3 bases, J lost 4 bases, and 10 bases lay in between. The germline gives CDR1 SNHLY, CDR2 FYNNEI. The CDR3 loop spans 14 amino acids. CDR3 in DNA: TGTGCCAGCAGTGATGATAGGGTGGGAAACACCATATATTTT. It specifies CASSDDRVGNTIYF.

This clone has only one observation. The V gene is TRBV14, the J gene TRBJ2-1; a weak D match, TRBD2 (6 bases). The length of the CDR3 is 17 residues. Germline V gives CDR1 SGHDN, CDR2 FVKESK. Trimming left V 3 bases short and J 7 bases short, with 22 bases between. The CDR3, as DNA: TGTGCCAGCAGCCACCGCCGACTAGTCTCCAACCGGAATGAGCAGTTCTTC. It codes for CASSHRRLVSNRNEQFF.

A few counts support this clone. The rearrangement uses TRBV19 and TRBJ1-1; TRBD1 might be the D (5 bases). V lost 5 bases and J lost 3, with 16 bases in between. This CDR3 is built from 15 residues. Germline-derived CDR1 and CDR2 are LNHDA and SQIVND (reference sequence). CDR3 nucleotide sequence: TGTGCCAGTAGTTGGCTGGGGGGGATCGACACTGAAGCTTTCTTT. It codes for CASSWLGGIDTEAFF. Drawing the rest from reference TRBV19 and TRBJ1-1, the complete variable domain is DGGITQSPKYLFRKEGQNVTLSCEQNLNHDAMYWYRQDPGQGLRLIYYSQIVNDFQKGDIAEGYSVSREKKESFPLTVTSAQKNPTAFYLCASSWLGGIDTEAFFGQGTRLTVV.

The J gene is TRBJ2-1, the V gene TRBV27, with D perhaps matching TRBD2 (6 bases). V was cut by 2 bases and J by 7 bases, with 6 bases left in between. The CDR3 has 12 residues. Germline CDR1 and CDR2: MNHEY and SMNVEV (reference sequence). CDR3 sequence (DNA): TGTGCCAGCAGTTTAGGGGGGAATGAGCAGTTCTTC. Translating gives CASSLGGNEQFF.

V and J are TRBV30 and TRBJ2-7; 14 bases are shared with TRBD2. The V gene's germline CDR1 is GTSNPN and CDR2 SVGIG (reference sequence). This CDR3 spans 16 amino acids. J lost 5 bases, V lost 5 bases, and 11 bases had no gene match. The DNA for the CDR3 is TGTGCCTGGGGGGTACGACTAGCGGGAGGGCCAGACGAGCAGTACTTC. Its translation: CAWGVRLAGGPDEQYF.

J is TRBJ1-3 and V is TRBV6-1; D not certain. V lost 1 base, J lost 2 bases, and 12 bases lay in between. Per the germline V gene, CDR1 is MNHNS and CDR2 is SASEGT. The CDR3 is 16 residues long. CDR3: CASSEGAGSTGNTIYF. CDR3 nucleotide sequence: TGTGCCAGCAGTGAAGGTGCGGGGAGTACTGGAAACACCATATATTTT.

The CDR3 sequence is CASSSRTVSNQPQHF. As DNA, the CDR3 is TGTGCCAGCAGTTCCCGGACAGTGAGCAATCAGCCCCAGCATTTT. The chain links TRBV6-6 to TRBJ1-5; TRBD1 might be the D (6 bases). The CDR3 has 15 amino acids. Germline V gene lookup returns CDR1 MNHNY and CDR2 SVGAGI (reference sequence). The germline V and J ends were trimmed by 4 bases and 1 base, with 11 bases remaining between them.

V is TRBV15 and J is TRBJ1-4; the D is unclear. The CDR3 is made up of 15 amino acids. Per the germline V gene, CDR1 is LNHNV and CDR2 is YYDKDF (reference sequence). V was pared by 0 bases and J by 3 bases, with 8 bases between. The DNA for the CDR3 is TGTGCCACCAGCAGAGATAAAGGACCTAATGAAAAACTGTTTTTT. Encoded protein: CATSRDKGPNEKLFF.

Only one count was recorded for this clone. The chain carries TRBV4-1 and TRBJ1-2; no definite D call. Germline V gene sequence: CDR1 MGHRA, CDR2 YSYEKL. Trimming left V 4 bases short and J 8 bases short, with 20 bases between. The length of the CDR3 is 15 residues. This CDR3 reads CASSPPNGGIEGYTF. The CDR3 bases are TGCGCCAGCAGCCCTCCTAATGGCGGAATTGAAGGCTACACCTTC.

This chain joins TRBV29-1 and TRBJ2-1, with D possibly being TRBD1 or TRBD2 (5 bases each). Trimming removed 4 bases from V and 9 bases from J, with 19 bases in between. Germline loops: CDR1 SQVTM, CDR2 ANQGSEA. This CDR3 is built from 14 residues. The CDR3 DNA sequence: TGCAGCGTTGGGGACCCCCCTCTAGTACTTGAGCAGTTCTTC. This translates into CSVGDPPLVLEQFF.

The gene calls are TRBV12-3 or TRBV12-4 and TRBJ2-7, with no clear D. This CDR3 region has 13 residues. V was trimmed by 3 bases and J by 6 bases, leaving 12 bases between them. The CDR3 region has the DNA TGTGCCAGCAGTTTTGGCCAGTTCTCCGAGCAGTACTTC. Protein product: CASSFGQFSEQYF.

V gene TRBV30 combines with J gene TRBJ2-5; TRBD2 agrees at 13 bases. Germline V gene lookup returns CDR1 GTSNPN and CDR2 SVGIG (reference sequence). V lost 3 bases to trimming and J lost 5 bases; unmatched junction nucleotides: 6. CDR3 size: 15 residues. The CDR3 nucleotides are TGTGCCTGGAGCTTACTAGCGGGGGGGCCGGAGACCCAGTACTTC. Translating it yields CAWSLLAGGPETQYF.

In its sample, this clone was seen once. This chain connects TRBV5-1 to TRBJ1-1, with D possibly TRBD1 on 5 matching bases. This CDR3 spans 14 amino acids. V lost 4 bases and J 1 base, leaving 11 bases between the germline ends. The germline CDR1 and CDR2 sequences are SGHRS and YFSETQ. The CDR3 spells CASSLGLGNTEAFF. The DNA of the CDR3 is TGCGCCAGCAGCCTGGGACTAGGGAACACTGAAGCTTTCTTT.

Details on this clone: Other nucleotide sequences from this sample produce the same CDR3. The chain is built from TRBV28 and TRBJ2-3; 11 nucleotides align to TRBD2. This CDR3 has 14 amino acids. V shed 5 bases and J 5 bases; nucleotides not matched to a gene: 3. Germline V gene sequence: CDR1 MDHEN, CDR2 SYDVKM. CDR3 DNA sequence: TGTGCCAGCAGTCTAGCGGGGGGTGGAGATACGCAGTATTTT. It translates to CASSLAGGGDTQYF.

The J gene is TRBJ2-5, the V gene TRBV5-1; 12 bases are shared with TRBD2. After removal of 4 bases from V and 5 bases from J, the junction contained 3 bases not matched to a gene. CDR1 SGHRS and CDR2 YFSETQ come from the germline V gene. The CDR3 is 14 amino acids. CDR3 region: CASSLAGGDETQYF. The DNA for the CDR3 is TGCGCCAGCAGCCTAGCGGGAGGGGACGAGACCCAGTACTTC.

The chain joins TRBV27 to TRBJ1-5, with 7 bases identical to TRBD1. From germline, CDR1 is MNHEY and CDR2 SMNVEV (reference sequence). The junction had 14 bases not matched to a gene; V was cut back by 6 bases and J by 0 bases. The CDR3 has 18 amino acids. The CDR3 here is CASRLTGAPIFSNQPQHF. DNA of the CDR3: TGTGCCAGCAGGCTAACAGGGGCCCCAATCTTTAGCAATCAGCCCCAGCATTTT.